The 29 T cell receptor beta chains below come from one sample, sequenced in a study. TCRdb processed the RT-PCR reads anew with MiXCR; each CDR3 protein has one entry. The table has hundreds of thousands of distinct CDR3 sequences, 12% to 15% seen once. Sequencing input: memory CD4+ T cells from blood. Receptor source: a female donor in good health, serving as a healthy control.

V gene TRBV20-1 combines with J gene TRBJ2-1; 13 nucleotides match TRBD2. The CDR3 sequence is 17 residues long. V lost 3 bases, J lost 2 bases, and 7 bases stayed unmatched. The V gene's germline CDR1 is DFQATT and CDR2 SNEGSKA (reference sequence). The CDR3 sequence: CSARPPGLAGAYNEQFF. Here the CDR3 DNA reads TGCAGTGCTAGGCCTCCCGGACTAGCGGGGGCCTACAATGAGCAGTTCTTC.

The rearrangement links TRBV5-5 to TRBJ2-7, with 8 nucleotides matching TRBD2. The length of the CDR3 is 16 residues. Germline V gives CDR1 SGHKS, CDR2 YYEKEE (reference sequence). V lost 1 base, J lost 3 bases, and 9 bases stayed unmatched. CDR3 DNA sequence: TGTGCCAGCAGCTTGACCACTAGCGGTTACTTCTACGAGCAGTACTTC. It is translated as CASSLTTSGYFYEQYF.

The rearrangement links TRBV20-1 to TRBJ1-5, with D possibly matching TRBD1 (5 bases). Trimming stripped 3 bases from V and 2 bases from J, with 17 bases between. The CDR3 length is 16 residues. Germline-derived CDR1 and CDR2 are DFQATT and SNEGSKA (reference sequence). This CDR3 is CSASKGGAGGNQPQHF. The DNA of the CDR3 is TGCAGTGCTAGTAAGGGAGGGGCGGGAGGCAATCAGCCCCAGCATTTT.

This clonotype was counted many times. The chain links TRBV10-3 to TRBJ2-3, with 11 bases fitting TRBD2. In germline, CDR1 is ENHRY, CDR2 SYGVKD. The CDR3 totals 20 residues. The V and J ends lost 5 bases and 0 bases, in that order; junction bases with no gene match: 16. The CDR3 loop is CAISKSGGQGTSGSTDTQYF. The CDR3 nucleotides are TGTGCCATCAGTAAGAGTGGCGGACAGGGGACTAGCGGTAGCACAGATACGCAGTATTTT.

This clonotype has a handful of counts. V usage is TRBV4-3 and J usage is TRBJ1-2; D ambiguous. Trimming shortened V by 0 bases and J by 2 bases, and 16 bases separated the two germline ends. This CDR3 has 17 amino acids. Germline CDR1 reads LGHNA; CDR2 reads YSLEER. The CDR3, as DNA: TGCGCCAGCAGCCAAGATACATTCGACGGACGCAACTATGGCTACACCTTC. Protein: CASSQDTFDGRNYGYTF.

This clonotype was seen only a few times. V usage is TRBV12-3 or TRBV12-4 and J usage is TRBJ1-1; D is undetermined. The V gene lost 6 bases and the J gene lost 10 bases, with 9 bases spanning the gap. The CDR3 sequence is 10 residues long. In DNA, the CDR3 is TGTGCCAGCAGCACTAGCCCAGCTTTCTTT. It specifies CASSTSPAFF.

This clonotype was observed at least ten times. V and J are TRBV10-3 and TRBJ2-3, with TRBD1 matching 7 bases. CDR1 ENHRY and CDR2 SYGVKD come from the germline V gene. The CDR3 length is 14 residues. V was pared by 11 bases and J by 0 bases, with 8 bases of the junction left unmatched. The CDR3 DNA is TGTGCCGTACAGGGCAGGGGGAGCACAGATACGCAGTATTTT. Translating gives CAVQGRGSTDTQYF.

The rearrangement links TRBV6-1 to TRBJ1-2; 7 bases are shared with TRBD1. The trim removed 0 bases at V and 3 bases at J, leaving 4 bases unmatched. The CDR3 spans 15 residues. Per the germline V gene, CDR1 is MNHNS and CDR2 is SASEGT. DNA of the CDR3: TGTGCCAGCAGTGAAGCGTTAAGGGGGCACTATGGCTACACCTTC. Translated, it gives CASSEALRGHYGYTF.

This clonotype occurred many times. The V and J genes are TRBV20-1 and TRBJ2-1; TRBD2 agrees at 7 bases. Germline CDR1 is DFQATT and CDR2 is SNEGSKA (reference sequence). CDR3 length equals 15 residues. V trimming: 0 bases; J trimming: 6 bases; junction bases outside the gene matches: 8. The DNA for the CDR3 is TGCAGTGCTAGAGACAGCGGGAACCCTAGCAATGAGCAGTTCTTC. Translated, it gives CSARDSGNPSNEQFF.

This clonotype was picked up a small number of times. The chain recombines TRBV7-9 with TRBJ1-2; D perhaps matches TRBD1 (5 bases). From germline, CDR1 is SEHNR and CDR2 FQNEAQ (reference sequence). The V end lost 0 bases, the J end lost 4 bases, and 15 bases lay between the germline ends. This CDR3 spans 16 amino acids. CDR3 residues: CASSLAGAGEAYGYTF. The CDR3 DNA follows: TGTGCCAGCAGCTTAGCCGGGGCCGGAGAGGCCTATGGCTACACCTTC. Using reference TRBV7-9 and TRBJ1-2 for the parts outside the CDR3, the full variable domain is DTGVSQNPRHKITKRGQNVTFRCDPISEHNRLYWYRQTLGQGPEFLTYFQNEAQLEKSRLLSDRFSAERPKGSFSTLEIQRTEQGDSAMYLCASSLAGAGEAYGYTFGSGTRLTVV.

This clonotype was picked up many times. This chain connects TRBV6-5 to TRBJ2-7; 7 nucleotides match TRBD2. The CDR3 has 15 amino acids. Germline CDR1 is MNHEY and CDR2 is SVGAGI. Unmatched junction bases numbered 5, after V lost 2 bases and J lost 1 base. This chain's CDR3 is CASSYRVSGSYEQYF. The DNA of the CDR3 is TGTGCCAGCAGTTACAGAGTTAGCGGGTCCTACGAGCAGTACTTC.

The V gene is TRBV5-1, the J gene TRBJ1-5; 10 nucleotides line up with TRBD1. V lost 4 bases and J lost 7; bases outside the gene matches: 8. The CDR3 runs 15 residues. Germline V gene sequence: CDR1 SGHRS, CDR2 YFSETQ. In DNA, the CDR3 is TGCGCCAGCAGCCCGGGACAGGGGAGGGAACAGCCCCAGCATTTT. It specifies CASSPGQGREQPQHF.

This clonotype was seen repeatedly, ten times or more. The V gene is TRBV4-3, the J gene TRBJ1-2; D is unclear. CDR3 size: 15 residues. V was cut by 1 base and J by 3 bases, with 12 bases left in between. Germline V CDR1 and CDR2: LGHNA, YSLEER. CDR3 protein: CASSQVNAADYGYTF. CDR3 nucleotide sequence: TGCGCCAGCAGCCAAGTGAACGCGGCAGACTATGGCTACACCTTC.

V and J are TRBV30 and TRBJ1-5, with D possibly being TRBD1 (5 bases). Germline-derived CDR1 and CDR2 are GTSNPN and SVGIG (reference sequence). Trimming pared 1 base from V and 7 bases from J, leaving 14 bases between. The CDR3 length is 14 residues. Here the CDR3 reads CAWSEGLGGQPQHF. The CDR3 DNA reads TGTGCCTGGAGTGAGGGTTTGGGGGGACAGCCCCAGCATTTT. Filled out from reference TRBV30 and TRBJ1-5, the complete variable domain reads SQTIHQWPATLVQPVGSPLSLECTVEGTSNPNLYWYRQAAGRGLQLLFYSVGIGQISSEVPQNLSASRPQDRQFILSSKKLLLSDSGFYLCAWSEGLGGQPQHFGDGTRLSIL.

This clonotype was found a few times. The V gene is TRBV7-2, the J gene TRBJ1-2, with 7 bases aligning to TRBD1. The CDR3 has 15 residues. With 3 bases clipped from V and 2 bases from J, the junction kept 6 bases outside the gene matches. The germline V gene encodes CDR1 SGHTA and CDR2 FQGNSA. CDR3 nucleotide sequence: TGTGCCAGCAGCTTGTCCCCGGGACAGAACTATGGCTACACCTTC. It is translated as CASSLSPGQNYGYTF.

This clonotype was picked up many times. This chain connects TRBV6-2 or TRBV6-3 to TRBJ2-2; D gene uncertain. The V and J ends lost 5 bases and 3 bases respectively, with 13 bases between them. The CDR3 runs 15 residues. CDR1 MNHEY and CDR2 SVGEGT come from the germline V gene. CDR3: CASSTTLGYTGELFF. In nucleotides, the CDR3 is TGTGCCAGCAGTACTACATTGGGCTACACCGGGGAGCTGTTTTTT.

This clonotype was seen a few times. J is TRBJ2-1 and V is TRBV7-6; 13 nucleotides line up with TRBD2. V lost 5 bases, J lost 12 bases, and 10 bases stayed unmatched. The CDR3 runs to 15 residues. CDR1 is SGHVS, CDR2 FNYEAQ, per germline. The CDR3 reads CASSPGLAGIIGQFF. CDR3 nucleotide sequence: TGTGCCAGCAGCCCGGGACTAGCGGGGATTATCGGGCAGTTCTTC. Full variable domain (outside the CDR3, taken from reference TRBV7-6 and TRBJ2-1): GAGVSQSPRYKVTKRGQDVALRCDPISGHVSLYWYRQALGQGPEFLTYFNYEAQQDKSGLPNDRFSAERPEGSISTLTIQRTEQRDSAMYRCASSPGLAGIIGQFFGPGTRLTVL.

The J gene is TRBJ2-7, the V gene TRBV5-1; TRBD1 matches 8 bases. Trimming cost V 0 bases and J 1 base; bases outside gene matches: 6. In germline, CDR1 is SGHRS, CDR2 YFSETQ. This CDR3 has 16 residues. The CDR3 loop is CASSLDPGTGSYEQYF. In DNA, the CDR3 is TGCGCCAGCAGCTTGGACCCCGGGACAGGATCCTACGAGCAGTACTTC. Using reference TRBV5-1 and TRBJ2-7 for the parts outside the CDR3, the full variable domain is KAGVTQTPRYLIKTRGQQVTLSCSPISGHRSVSWYQQTPGQGLQFLFEYFSETQRNKGNFPGRFSGRQFSNSRSEMNVSTLELGDSALYLCASSLDPGTGSYEQYFGPGTRLTVT.

The chain has TRBV28 and TRBJ2-7, with D perhaps assigned TRBD1 or TRBD2 (5 bases each). CDR1 and CDR2 (germline): MDHEN, SYDVKM. The CDR3 consists of 15 residues. V gave up 5 bases and J gave up 0 bases, with 14 bases separating them. The CDR3: CASSPAGTVSYEQYF. The CDR3 DNA reads TGTGCCAGCAGTCCAGCCGGGACGGTCTCCTACGAGCAGTACTTC.

This clonotype has a handful of counts. J is TRBJ1-1 and V is TRBV28; tentative D call: TRBD1 (5 bases). V was pared by 2 bases and J by 10 bases, with 23 bases between. Germline loops: CDR1 MDHEN, CDR2 SYDVKM. The CDR3 loop spans 16 amino acids. CDR3 in DNA: TGTGCCAGCAGTTTACACCCCCGAGGAGGGGTCGGTAGAGCTTTCTTT. It specifies CASSLHPRGGVGRAFF.

This clonotype was seen more than once but under ten times. V and J are TRBV7-2 and TRBJ2-1, with no clear D. The V and J ends lost 5 bases and 3 bases respectively, with 5 bases between them. Germline V lookup: CDR1 SGHTA, CDR2 FQGNSA. The CDR3 runs 12 residues. In DNA form, the CDR3 reads TGTGCCAGCAGCCACGTCTACAATGAGCAGTTCTTC. Translating it yields CASSHVYNEQFF.

This clonotype has a handful of counts. The chain joins TRBV20-1 to TRBJ2-1; TRBD2 matches 10 bases. Losses at the gene ends were 2 bases for V and 6 bases for J; bases not matched to a gene: 7. This CDR3 is built from 15 residues. Germline-derived CDR1 and CDR2 are DFQATT and SNEGSKA (reference sequence). This CDR3 is CSARPLAGAFNEQFF. The DNA of the CDR3 is TGCAGTGCTAGACCTCTAGCGGGAGCCTTCAATGAGCAGTTCTTC.

This clonotype was seen only a few times. V is TRBV5-1 and J is TRBJ2-7; D unclear. CDR1 SGHRS and CDR2 YFSETQ come from the germline V gene. V lost 3 bases to trimming and J lost 1 base, with 11 bases between them. There are 14 residues in the CDR3. As DNA, the CDR3 is TGCGCCAGCAGCTCACTATCGGAGTCCTACGAGCAGTACTTC. Its protein product is CASSSLSESYEQYF.

This clonotype was observed many times. The rearrangement uses TRBV7-2 and TRBJ2-3; D is undetermined. Trimming left V 4 bases short and J 8 bases short, with 13 bases between. This CDR3 is 13 amino acids long. Germline V lookup: CDR1 SGHTA, CDR2 FQGNSA. CDR3: CASSSGRSVTQYF. DNA of the CDR3: TGTGCCAGCAGCTCCGGCAGGTCGGTTACGCAGTATTTT. Full variable domain (remainder filled in from reference TRBV7-2 and TRBJ2-3): GAGVSQSPSNKVTEKGKDVELRCDPISGHTALYWYRQSLGQGLEFLIYFQGNSAPDKSGLPSDRFSAERTGGSVSTLTIQRTQQEDSAVYLCASSSGRSVTQYFGPGTRLTVL.

This sequence joins TRBV6-6 and TRBJ2-7; D is perhaps TRBD2 (5 bases). This CDR3 contains 14 residues. Deletions cut 6 bases from V and 3 bases from J, with 15 bases between. The germline V gene has CDR1 MNHNY and CDR2 SVGAGI (reference sequence). The CDR3 region is CASSPAGVHYEQYF. As DNA, the CDR3 is TGTGCCAGCAGCCCGGCCGGGGTCCACTACGAGCAGTACTTC.

A remark on this clonotype: Just one base apart from a much larger clone, this may be a read error. The CDR3 does not end in the conserved phenylalanine or tryptophan, so this is likely a read error. This chain links TRBV6-5 with TRBJ1-6, with D maybe TRBD1 (6 bases). Germline assignment: CDR1 MNHEY and CDR2 SVGAGI. Trimming stripped 6 bases from V and 0 bases from J, with 15 bases between. CDR3 length equals 17 residues. CDR3 protein: CASSPTGSSSYNSPLHS. CDR3 DNA: TGTGCCAGCAGCCCCACAGGGTCAAGCTCCTATAATTCACCCCTCCACTCT.

The sample holds a few counts of this clonotype. The chain combines TRBV6-6 with TRBJ2-5; possible D gene TRBD2, 7 bases. The germline V gene encodes CDR1 MNHNY and CDR2 SVGAGI (reference sequence). The CDR3 runs to 15 residues. The V gene lost 6 bases and the J gene lost 2 bases, with 16 bases spanning the gap. CDR3: CASSPGGGGQETQYF. As DNA, the CDR3 is TGTGCCAGCAGCCCCGGCGGGGGCGGGCAAGAGACCCAGTACTTC.

In its sample, this clonotype was seen a few times. The chain carries TRBV12-3 or TRBV12-4 and TRBJ1-1; D call uncertain. The CDR3 is made up of 14 amino acids. Deletions cut 6 bases from V and 2 bases from J, with 13 bases between. CDR3 sequence (DNA): TGTGCCAGCAGCCGGGCCTCGGCCAACACTGAAGCTTTCTTT. It specifies CASSRASANTEAFF.

The genes are TRBV6-2 or TRBV6-3 and TRBJ2-1, with D maybe TRBD2 (6 bases). The CDR3 totals 13 residues. Trimming took 1 base from V and 10 from J, leaving 11 bases between them. Germline V gives CDR1 MNHEY, CDR2 SVGEGT. The CDR3 here is CASSYLLASEQFF. In DNA, the CDR3 is TGTGCCAGCAGTTACTTGCTAGCGTCCGAGCAGTTCTTC.